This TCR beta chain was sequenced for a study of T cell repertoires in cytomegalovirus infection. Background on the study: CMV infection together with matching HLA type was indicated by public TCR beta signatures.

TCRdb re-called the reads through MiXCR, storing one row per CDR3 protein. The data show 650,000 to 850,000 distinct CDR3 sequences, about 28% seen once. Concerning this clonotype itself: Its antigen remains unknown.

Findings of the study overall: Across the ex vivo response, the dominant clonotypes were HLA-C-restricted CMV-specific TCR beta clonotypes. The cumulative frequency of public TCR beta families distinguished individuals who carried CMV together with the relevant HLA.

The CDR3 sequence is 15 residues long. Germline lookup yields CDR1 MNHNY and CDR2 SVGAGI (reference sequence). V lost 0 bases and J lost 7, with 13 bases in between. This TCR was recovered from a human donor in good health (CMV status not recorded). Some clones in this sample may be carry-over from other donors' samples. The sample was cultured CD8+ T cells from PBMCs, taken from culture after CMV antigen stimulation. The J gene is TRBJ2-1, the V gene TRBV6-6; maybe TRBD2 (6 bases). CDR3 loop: CASSYSVGGGNEQFF. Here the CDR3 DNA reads TGTGCCAGCAGTTACTCGGTCGGGGGAGGTAATGAGCAGTTCTTC.